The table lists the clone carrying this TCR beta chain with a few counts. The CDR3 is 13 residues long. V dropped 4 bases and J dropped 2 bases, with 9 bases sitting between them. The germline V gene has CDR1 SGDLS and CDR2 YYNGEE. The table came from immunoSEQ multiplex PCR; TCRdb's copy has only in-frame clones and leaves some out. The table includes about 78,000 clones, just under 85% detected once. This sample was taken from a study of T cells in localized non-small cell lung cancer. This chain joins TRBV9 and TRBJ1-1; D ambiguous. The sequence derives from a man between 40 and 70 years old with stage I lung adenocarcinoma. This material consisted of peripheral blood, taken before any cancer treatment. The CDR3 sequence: CASSPPYNTEAFF. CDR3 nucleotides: TGTGCCAGCAGCCCACCCTATAACACTGAAGCTTTCTTT.